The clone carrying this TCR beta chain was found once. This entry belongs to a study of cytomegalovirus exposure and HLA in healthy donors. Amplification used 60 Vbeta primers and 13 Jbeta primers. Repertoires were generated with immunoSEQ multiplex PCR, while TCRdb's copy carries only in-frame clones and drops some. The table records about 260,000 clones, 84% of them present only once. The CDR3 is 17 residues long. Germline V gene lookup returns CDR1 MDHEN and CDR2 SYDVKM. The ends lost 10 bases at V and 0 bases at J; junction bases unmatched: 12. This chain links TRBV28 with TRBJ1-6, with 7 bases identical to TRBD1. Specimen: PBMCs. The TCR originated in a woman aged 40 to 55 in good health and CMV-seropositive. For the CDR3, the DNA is TGTGCCACACGGGGGACAGTGTCAATCTCCTATAATTCACCCCTCCACTTT. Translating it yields CATRGTVSISYNSPLHF.